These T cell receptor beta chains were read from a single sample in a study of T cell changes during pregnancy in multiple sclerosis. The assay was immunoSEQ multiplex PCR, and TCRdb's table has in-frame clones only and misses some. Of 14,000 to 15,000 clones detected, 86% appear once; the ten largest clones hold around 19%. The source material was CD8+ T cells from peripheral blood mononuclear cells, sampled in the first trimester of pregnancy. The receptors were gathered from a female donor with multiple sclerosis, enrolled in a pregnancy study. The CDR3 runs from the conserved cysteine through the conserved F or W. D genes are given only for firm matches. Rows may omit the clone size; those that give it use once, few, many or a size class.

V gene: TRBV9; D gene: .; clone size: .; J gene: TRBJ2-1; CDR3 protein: CASSVVDRLRDYNEQFF; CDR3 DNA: TGTGCCAGCAGCGTAGTCGACCGGCTCAGGGACTACAATGAGCAGTTCTTC
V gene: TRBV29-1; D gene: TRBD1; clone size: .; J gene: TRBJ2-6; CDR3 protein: CSVEVPQGAGANVLTF; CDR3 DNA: TGCAGCGTTGAAGTTCCTCAGGGGGCTGGGGCCAACGTCCTGACTTTC
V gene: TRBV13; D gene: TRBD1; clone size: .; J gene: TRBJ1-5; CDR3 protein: CASSLGGDSSQPQHF; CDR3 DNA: TGTGCCAGCAGCTTAGGCGGGGACAGTAGCCAGCCCCAGCATTTT
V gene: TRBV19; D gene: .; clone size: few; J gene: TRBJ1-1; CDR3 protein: CATSTGTAEAFF; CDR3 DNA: TGTGCCACCTCGACAGGAACGGCTGAAGCTTTCTTT
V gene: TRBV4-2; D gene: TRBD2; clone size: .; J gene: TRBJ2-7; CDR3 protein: CASSQGGLAGLSSYEQYF; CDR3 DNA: TGTGCCAGCAGCCAAGGGGGACTAGCGGGTTTGAGCTCCTACGAGCAGTACTTC
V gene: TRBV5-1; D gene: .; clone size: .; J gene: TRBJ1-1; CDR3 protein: CASSLAGGAEAFF; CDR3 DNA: TGCGCCAGCAGCTTGGCTGGGGGGGCTGAAGCTTTCTTT
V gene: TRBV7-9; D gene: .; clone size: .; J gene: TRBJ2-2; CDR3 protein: CASSPRTANTGELFF; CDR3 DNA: TGTGCCAGCAGCCCCCGGACAGCCAACACCGGGGAGCTGTTTTTT
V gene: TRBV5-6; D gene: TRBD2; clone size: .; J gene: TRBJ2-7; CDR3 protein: CASSSGLDYEQYF; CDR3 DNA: TGTGCCAGCAGCTCCGGACTAGACTACGAGCAGTACTTC
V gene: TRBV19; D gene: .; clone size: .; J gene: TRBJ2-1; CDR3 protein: CASSSNRVGPYNEQFF; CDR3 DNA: TGTGCCAGTAGTAGCAACAGGGTGGGTCCCTACAATGAGCAGTTCTTC
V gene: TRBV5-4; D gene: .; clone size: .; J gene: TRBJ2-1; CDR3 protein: CASSLLRDEQFF; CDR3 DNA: TGTGCCAGCAGCTTGTTGCGGGATGAGCAGTTCTTC
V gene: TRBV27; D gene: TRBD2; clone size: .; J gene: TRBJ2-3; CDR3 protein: CASSSRASGRGDTQYF; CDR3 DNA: TGTGCCAGCAGCTCTAGGGCTAGCGGGAGGGGAGATACGCAGTATTTT
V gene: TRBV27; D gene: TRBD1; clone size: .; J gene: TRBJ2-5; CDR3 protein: CASGPGAGGQTQYF; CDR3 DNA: TGTGCCAGCGGGCCAGGGGCAGGGGGACAGACCCAGTACTTC
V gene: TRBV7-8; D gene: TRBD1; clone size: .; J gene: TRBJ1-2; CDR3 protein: CASSSTGGDNYGYTF; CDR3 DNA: TGTGCCAGCAGCTCTACAGGGGGCGACAACTATGGCTACACCTTC
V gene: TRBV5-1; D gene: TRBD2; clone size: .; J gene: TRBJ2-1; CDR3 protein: CASSLWRAGTSNEQFF; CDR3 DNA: TGCGCCAGCAGCTTGTGGCGAGCGGGAACTTCCAATGAGCAGTTCTTC
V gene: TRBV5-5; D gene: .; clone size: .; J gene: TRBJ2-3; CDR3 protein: CASSDASGTDTQYF; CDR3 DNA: TGTGCCAGCAGCGACGCTTCAGGGACAGATACGCAGTATTTT
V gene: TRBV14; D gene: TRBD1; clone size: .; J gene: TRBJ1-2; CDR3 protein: CASSQGRGRGYTF; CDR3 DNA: TGTGCCAGCAGCCAAGGGAGGGGGCGAGGCTACACCTTC
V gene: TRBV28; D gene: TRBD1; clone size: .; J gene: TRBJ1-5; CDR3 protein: CASTGQDQYSNQPQHF; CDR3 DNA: TGTGCCAGCACAGGACAGGACCAGTATAGCAATCAGCCCCAGCATTTT
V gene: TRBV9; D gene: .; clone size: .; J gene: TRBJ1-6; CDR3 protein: CASSSGQHYNSPLHF; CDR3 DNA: TGTGCCAGCAGCTCCGGACAGCACTATAATTCACCCCTCCACTTT
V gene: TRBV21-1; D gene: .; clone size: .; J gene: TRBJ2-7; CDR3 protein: CATRWTGRPYEQYF; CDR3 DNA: TGTGCCACTCGCTGGACAGGGAGGCCCTACGAGCAGTACTTC
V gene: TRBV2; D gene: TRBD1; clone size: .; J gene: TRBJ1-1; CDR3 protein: CASTRTGGNTEAFF; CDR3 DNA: TGTGCCAGCACCAGGACAGGGGGAAACACTGAAGCTTTCTTT
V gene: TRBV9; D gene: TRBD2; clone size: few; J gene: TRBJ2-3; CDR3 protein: CASTKAGRGADTQYF; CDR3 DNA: TGTGCCAGCACCAAAGCCGGGCGGGGGGCAGATACGCAGTATTTT
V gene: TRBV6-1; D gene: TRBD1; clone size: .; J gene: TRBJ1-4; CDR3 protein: CASSYDRVVEKLFF; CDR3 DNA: TGTGCCAGCAGTTATGACAGGGTCGTGGAAAAACTGTTTTTT
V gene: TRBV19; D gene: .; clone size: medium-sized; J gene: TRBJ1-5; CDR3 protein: CASSIDSGARNQPQHF; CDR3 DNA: TGTGCCAGTAGTATAGATTCAGGGGCTCGCAATCAGCCCCAGCATTTT
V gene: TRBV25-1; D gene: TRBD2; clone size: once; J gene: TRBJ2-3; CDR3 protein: CASTSGASTDTQYF; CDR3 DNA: TGTGCCAGCACTAGCGGGGCCAGCACAGATACGCAGTATTTT
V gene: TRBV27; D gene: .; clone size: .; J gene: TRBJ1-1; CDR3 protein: CASITGYVAFF; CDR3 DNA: TGTGCCAGCATTACAGGGTATGTGGCTTTCTTT
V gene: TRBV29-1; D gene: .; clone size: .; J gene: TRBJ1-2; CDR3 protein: CSVDTGYGYTF; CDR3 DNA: TGCAGCGTAGATACCGGGTATGGCTACACCTTC
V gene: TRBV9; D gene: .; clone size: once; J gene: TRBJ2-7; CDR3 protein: CASSVEAGVSEQYF; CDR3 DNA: TGTGCCAGCAGCGTAGAGGCAGGGGTGAGCGAGCAGTACTTC